The 23 T cell receptor beta chains below come from one sample, sequenced in a study of cytomegalovirus exposure and HLA in healthy donors listed by TCRdb under 2017. Libraries were made using the immunoSEQ multiplex PCR assay. For the multiplex PCR, a mixture combining 60 forward primers for TCR Vbeta segments and 13 reverse primers for TCR Jbeta segments was used. As stored in TCRdb, this immuneACCESS dataset retains in-frame rearrangements with V and J assigned. A fraction of the clones does not appear; measured against another copy, unresolved V genes explain less than half of the discrepancy, and the remainder lacks a known reason. This sample is represented by approximately 210,000 clones; 82% of them were singletons. About 6.4% of the sample goes to the ten largest clones. The sample comprised PBMCs. The receptor set was obtained from a man aged 35 to 55 in good health and CMV-seropositive.

The chain employs TRBV11-2 and TRBJ2-3; D is perhaps TRBD2 (5 bases). Germline assignment: CDR1 SGHAT and CDR2 FQNNGV. V was cut by 4 bases and J by 0 bases, with 14 bases left in between. The CDR3 covers 16 residues. The CDR3 protein is CASSSQSSGSTDTQYF. The CDR3 DNA reads as TGTGCCAGCAGCTCGCAATCGAGCGGAAGCACAGATACGCAGTATTTT.

This clone was found a few times. The chain couples TRBV6-1 to TRBJ2-2, with D unresolved. Germline V CDR1 and CDR2: MNHNS, SASEGT. This CDR3 spans 13 amino acids. The germline V and J ends were trimmed by 2 bases and 5 bases, with 6 bases remaining between them. The CDR3 protein is CASSEQVTGELFF. CDR3 in DNA: TGTGCCAGCAGTGAACAGGTTACCGGGGAGCTGTTTTTT.

This clone appeared once. CDR3 in amino acids: CSSSLAGYEQYV. Written as DNA, the CDR3 is TGTTCCAGCAGCTTAGCGGGCTACGAGCAGTACGTC. The rearrangement links TRBV7-9 to TRBJ2-7; 7 nucleotides agree with TRBD2. Germline lookup yields CDR1 SEHNR and CDR2 FQNEAQ (reference sequence). CDR3 length: 12 residues.

V is TRBV28 and J is TRBJ1-1; TRBD1 agrees at 7 bases. Germline V gene lookup returns CDR1 MDHEN and CDR2 SYDVKM. The length of the CDR3 is 14 residues. Unmatched junction bases numbered 4, after V lost 5 bases and J lost 1 base. The CDR3 loop reads CASSTGQKNTEAFF. The CDR3, as DNA: TGTGCCAGCAGTACGGGACAGAAGAACACTGAAGCTTTCTTT.

The J gene is TRBJ2-5, the V gene TRBV6-5; the D gene is possibly TRBD2 (5 bases). The CDR3 length is 13 residues. V lost 6 bases and J 1 base, leaving 9 bases between the germline ends. The germline gives CDR1 MNHEY, CDR2 SVGAGI. This chain's CDR3 is CASRLGSQETQYF. In nucleotides, the CDR3 is TGTGCCAGCAGACTAGGGTCCCAAGAGACCCAGTACTTC.

The J gene is TRBJ1-1, the V gene TRBV6-6, with D maybe TRBD1 (5 bases). Germline-derived CDR1 and CDR2 are MNHNY and SVGAGI (reference sequence). Trimming removed 2 bases at V and 4 bases at J, with 11 bases between. CDR3 length equals 14 residues. The CDR3 sequence is CASSYGGVGTEAFF. For the CDR3, the DNA is TGTGCCAGCAGTTACGGGGGGGTGGGCACTGAAGCTTTCTTT.

The chain combines TRBV5-5 with TRBJ1-1, with D possibly TRBD1 on 5 matching bases. Trimming stripped 3 bases from V and 3 bases from J, with 12 bases between. The CDR3 has 14 amino acids. Looked up from germline, CDR1 is SGHKS and CDR2 is YYEKEE (reference sequence). The CDR3 coding sequence is TGTGCCAGCAGCTCCTGGGGGGGAGACACTGAAGCTTTCTTT. It is translated as CASSSWGGDTEAFF.

V and J are TRBV14 and TRBJ2-2, with D perhaps TRBD1 (6 bases). V shed 9 bases and J shed 2 bases, with 10 bases lying between them. This CDR3 contains 13 residues. Germline CDR1 is SGHDN and CDR2 is FVKESK. DNA for the CDR3: TGTGCCAGTAGGACAGTTAACACCGGGGAGCTGTTTTTT. Translation: CASRTVNTGELFF.

The chain joins TRBV4-1 to TRBJ1-1, with D unresolved. The CDR3 is 16 residues long. Germline V gene sequence: CDR1 MGHRA, CDR2 YSYEKL. The ends were cut back, 3 bases at V and 3 bases at J, with 17 bases in the middle. CDR3 sequence reads: CASSHERNFWDTEAFF. CDR3 DNA: TGCGCCAGCAGCCACGAGAGGAACTTTTGGGACACTGAAGCTTTCTTT.

In DNA form, the CDR3 reads TGTGCCAGCAGCCCACTCGCGGGGGCGAACACTGAAGCTTTCTTT. This sequence encodes CASSPLAGANTEAFF. The chain has TRBV7-2 and TRBJ1-1; tentative D call: TRBD1 (6 bases). This CDR3 is built from 15 residues. Per the germline V gene, CDR1 is SGHTA and CDR2 is FQGNSA. V was clipped by 5 bases and J by 1 base, with 14 bases between them.

This chain joins TRBV7-9 and TRBJ1-4; D is ambiguous. The CDR3 covers 13 residues. V was trimmed by 1 base and J by 8 bases, leaving 8 bases between them. Germline CDR1 SEHNR, CDR2 FQNEAQ (reference sequence). Written as DNA, the CDR3 is TGTGCCAGCAGCTTAGACAGCAGAGAAAAACTGTTTTTT. It encodes CASSLDSREKLFF.

The V gene is TRBV6-1, the J gene TRBJ2-7, with D possibly matching TRBD2 (6 bases). Germline-derived CDR1 and CDR2 are MNHNS and SASEGT. This CDR3 region has 14 residues. Trimming removed 7 bases at V and 3 bases at J, with 16 bases between. The CDR3: CASISREAIYEQYF. In nucleotides, the CDR3 is TGTGCCAGCATTTCGAGGGAGGCGATCTACGAGCAGTACTTC.

The chain has TRBV4-1 and TRBJ2-5, with a tentative D call TRBD2 (6 bases). The DNA matches TRBJ2-7 better at its end, which makes the J call doubtful. The CDR3 loop spans 13 amino acids. The V gene's germline CDR1 is MGHRA and CDR2 YSYEKL. In DNA, the CDR3 is TGCGCCAGCAGCCAAGGGGGGGTTAACGAGCAGTACTTC. Translation gives CASSQGGVNEQYF.

A single count supports this clone. The chain couples TRBV30 to TRBJ2-7; D not resolved. V was pared by 1 base and J by 4 bases, with 11 bases between. Germline CDR1 GTSNPN, CDR2 SVGIG (reference sequence). The CDR3 covers 13 residues. The CDR3 nucleotides read TGTGCCTGGAGTGATGGAACAGCTTACGAGCAGTACTTC. This gives the protein CAWSDGTAYEQYF. The whole variable domain, remainder taken from reference TRBV30 and TRBJ2-7, is SQTIHQWPATLVQPVGSPLSLECTVEGTSNPNLYWYRQAAGRGLQLLFYSVGIGQISSEVPQNLSASRPQDRQFILSSKKLLLSDSGFYLCAWSDGTAYEQYFGPGTRLTVT.

CDR3 DNA: TGCGCCAGCAGCTACATCCAGGGCGAAGCTTTCTTT. This encodes CASSYIQGEAFF. The V gene is TRBV5-1, the J gene TRBJ1-1; tentative D call: TRBD1 (5 bases). CDR3 length equals 12 residues. Per the germline V gene, CDR1 is SGHRS and CDR2 is YFSETQ. V was trimmed by 3 bases and J by 8 bases, leaving 11 bases between them.

V usage is TRBV5-6 and J usage is TRBJ2-5, with D perhaps TRBD2 (5 bases). The V end lost 9 bases, the J end lost 6 bases, and 18 bases lay between the germline ends. The CDR3 contains 13 residues. Germline V gene sequence: CDR1 SGHDT, CDR2 YYEEEE. CDR3 bases: TGTGCCACCCTTCTTTTCGGCGGGCAGACCCAGTACTTC. Amino acids: CATLLFGGQTQYF.

The gene calls are TRBV18 and TRBJ1-3, with D unresolved. The CDR3 loop spans 14 amino acids. V shed 6 bases and J shed 0 bases, with 9 bases lying between them. The germline gives CDR1 KGHSH, CDR2 LQKENI. The CDR3 DNA follows: TGTGCCAGCTCGCCCCAGGACTCTGGAAACACCATATATTTT. Translating gives CASSPQDSGNTIYF.

CDR3 protein: CASSLGASYEQYF. CDR3 DNA sequence: TGTGCCAGCAGCTTGGGCGCCTCCTACGAGCAGTACTTC. The chain couples TRBV5-4 to TRBJ2-7; D is unclear. CDR3 length equals 13 residues. Germline CDR1 reads SGHNT; CDR2 reads YYREEE (reference sequence). Trimming took off 0 bases at V and 0 bases at J, with 4 bases between the two ends.

This clone appeared a few times. This chain uses TRBV9 with TRBJ2-1; D is unresolved. Germline CDR1 SGDLS, CDR2 YYNGEE. V lost 3 bases to trimming and J lost 0 bases, with 16 bases between them. The CDR3 spans 17 residues. DNA for the CDR3: TGTGCCAGCAGCGAACACCTCGCACTAAACTCCTACAATGAGCAGTTCTTC. Amino acid sequence: CASSEHLALNSYNEQFF. Complete variable domain (other parts from reference TRBV9 and TRBJ2-1): DSGVTQTPKHLITATGQRVTLRCSPRSGDLSVYWYQQSLDQGLQFLIQYYNGEERAKGNILERFSAQQFPDLHSELNLSSLELGDSALYFCASSEHLALNSYNEQFFGPGTRLTVL.

This clone was seen only once. This chain connects TRBV6-6 to TRBJ2-5; D is ambiguous. This CDR3 spans 12 amino acids. Germline V gives CDR1 MNHNY, CDR2 SVGAGI (reference sequence). Trimming removed 6 bases from V and 6 bases from J, with 11 bases in between. CDR3 in amino acids: CASSPPQKTQYF. The CDR3 DNA reads as TGTGCCAGCAGCCCTCCCCAGAAGACCCAGTACTTC.

This clone appeared a single time. This chain uses TRBV4-1 with TRBJ1-2, with TRBD1 matching over 9 bases. V lost 4 bases and J lost 4; bases outside the gene matches: 7. In germline, CDR1 is MGHRA, CDR2 YSYEKL. The CDR3 runs 15 residues. This chain's CDR3 is CASSPQQGAGYGYTF. CDR3 DNA sequence: TGCGCCAGCAGCCCCCAACAGGGGGCAGGCTATGGCTACACCTTC.

The chain recombines TRBV19 with TRBJ2-3; D gene ambiguous. V was clipped by 4 bases and J by 0 bases, with 14 bases between them. This CDR3 comprises 16 residues. Per the germline V gene, CDR1 is LNHDA and CDR2 is SQIVND (reference sequence). CDR3 in DNA: TGTGCCAGTAGTACTTTCCCTAGATCAAGCACAGATACGCAGTATTTT. It translates to CASSTFPRSSTDTQYF.

The chain links TRBV30 to TRBJ1-5, with D tentatively TRBD1 (6 bases). The ends were cut back, 0 bases at V and 10 bases at J, with 13 bases in the middle. The V gene's germline CDR1 is GTSNPN and CDR2 SVGIG (reference sequence). The length of the CDR3 is 13 residues. The CDR3 protein is CAWSVQGSLPQHF. The CDR3 nucleotides read TGTGCCTGGAGTGTCCAGGGGTCTCTCCCCCAGCATTTT.